This TCR beta chain emerged from a study of identical twins. This clonotype was seen many times. The donors were all healthy and Caucasian. CDR1 is MNHNS and CDR2 is SASEGT in the germline V gene. There are 16 residues in the CDR3. V was shortened by 6 bases and J by 1 base, with 17 bases between the two germline ends. A universal primer site came from template switching; cDNA carried unique molecular identifiers. TCRdb independently ran MiXCR on the 5' RACE reads; one entry per CDR3 protein. The sample comprises some 710,000 distinct CDR3 sequences, around 6% of which are singletons, and 1.5% to 2% rests with the top ten.

Sequenced input: naive T cells sorted from blood. This chain links TRBV6-1 with TRBJ2-3; D possibly corresponds to TRBD1 (6 bases). The clonotype comes from a man aged 18 to 29 in good health. DNA of the CDR3: TGTGCCAGCAGCCAGCCCCCCGACAGGCGCACAGATACGCAGTATTTT. It translates to CASSQPPDRRTDTQYF.